Described below is a single TCR beta chain sequence and its context. Antigen specificity is unknown. As to time point: persistent/refractory GD, antithyroid drugs over 5 years with positive TRAb. PBMCs provided the RNA from which the TCR library was made. The sample is drawn from a study of regulatory T cells in long-lasting Graves disease. Background on the study: The criterion for persistent Graves' disease was over 5 years of antithyroid drugs with positive TSH receptor antibodies. Study conclusions and caveats: Graves' patients with persistent disease showed TCR diversity lower than patients newly diagnosed.

Both iRepertoire HTBI primers and Arm-PCR of CDR3 regions were used to build the TCR beta libraries. TCRdb ran MiXCR on the multiplex PCR reads and lists one entry per CDR3 protein. The table lists 650,000 to 700,000 distinct CDR3 sequences, 25% to 35% of them singletons. The CDR3 extends over 16 amino acids. V gave up 1 base and J gave up 0 bases; unmatched junction bases: 0. The germline V gene encodes CDR1 LNHNV and CDR2 YYDKDF (reference sequence). The sequencing used peripheral blood mononuclear cells (PBMCs), collected when the disease was refractory, from a patient treated with antithyroid drugs. The chain has TRBV15 and TRBJ2-2, with 9 bases lining up with TRBD1. This receptor was taken from a female donor with Graves disease. The DNA for the CDR3 is TGTGCCACCAGCAGAGGGACAGGGGCGAACACCGGGGAGCTGTTTTTT. Its translation: CATSRGTGANTGELFF.